The rows below give T cell receptor beta chains drawn from one sample of a study of T cell responses to AZD1222 COVID-19 vaccine. The repertoire was sequenced with immunoSEQ multiplex PCR; TCRdb's copy has only in-frame clones and lacks some. Found here are over 100,000 clones, roughly 86% of them singletons; the top ten hold approximately 12%. Source: peripheral blood, taken on day 0 of AZD1222 vaccination. Source of these receptors: an adult in good health. Both conserved end residues are part of each CDR3. The D gene is left open where the match is weak. Expanded clones get a size class; other rows say once, few or many, or leave the size out.

. | TRBJ2-5 | TRBV28 | . | CASSLPSPRSETQYF | TGTGCCAGCAGTTTGCCCTCTCCAAGGTCAGAGACCCAGTACTTC
. | TRBJ2-4 | TRBV19 | . | CASQTGHGGNIQYF | TGTGCCAGTCAAACAGGGCATGGTGGAAACATTCAGTACTTC
TRBD1 | TRBJ2-2 | TRBV2 | few | CASSGTGVGGELFF | TGTGCCAGCAGCGGGACAGGGGTTGGCGGGGAGCTGTTTTTT
. | TRBJ1-5 | TRBV2 | once | CASRGTLRAQHF | TGTGCCAGCAGAGGGACCCTAAGGGCCCAGCATTTT
. | TRBJ1-5 | TRBV18 | once | CASSPEGFQPQHF | TGTGCCAGCTCACCGGAAGGGTTTCAGCCCCAGCATTTT
. | TRBJ2-7 | TRBV5-1 | . | CASSTRGHEQYF | TGCGCCAGCAGCACCAGGGGCCACGAGCAGTACTTC
TRBD2 | TRBJ2-1 | TRBV5-1 | . | CASSSNLPGLAGEQFF | TGCGCCAGCAGCTCGAATTTACCGGGACTAGCGGGGGAGCAGTTCTTC
. | TRBJ2-5 | TRBV7-8 | once | CASSPQETQYF | TGTGCCAGCAGCCCACAAGAGACCCAGTACTTC
TRBD2 | TRBJ2-1 | TRBV12-5 | . | CASGFTGGSYNEQFF | TGTGCTAGTGGTTTCACGGGGGGTTCCTACAATGAGCAGTTCTTC
. | TRBJ2-2 | TRBV24-1 | . | CATSDSAFGWPGVGNGELFF | TGTGCCACCAGTGATTCCGCGTTCGGGTGGCCAGGGGTAGGAAACGGGGAGCTGTTTTTT
. | TRBJ1-2 | TRBV5-6 | . | CASSLDRAWGYTF | TGTGCCAGCAGCTTGGACAGGGCTTGGGGCTACACCTTC
TRBD1 | TRBJ1-3 | TRBV24-1 | . | CATSDSPGQGPGNTIYF | TGTGCCACCAGTGATTCGCCGGGACAGGGGCCTGGAAACACCATATATTTT
. | TRBJ1-1 | TRBV6-5 | . | CASSYNRAGTEAFF | TGTGCCAGCAGTTATAACAGGGCGGGGACTGAAGCTTTCTTT
TRBD1 | TRBJ2-1 | TRBV13 | . | CASSPGTGFDEQFF | TGTGCCAGCAGCCCCGGGACAGGGTTCGATGAGCAGTTCTTC
. | TRBJ1-1 | TRBV7-2 | . | CASSERRGSAEAFF | TGTGCCAGCAGCGAACGACGGGGCAGCGCTGAAGCTTTCTTT
TRBD1 | TRBJ1-1 | TRBV7-9 | . | CASSLARAGGTEAFF | TGTGCCAGCAGCTTAGCGCGAGCAGGGGGCACTGAAGCTTTCTTT
TRBD1 | TRBJ2-1 | TRBV24-1 | . | CATSDTGTGDHNEQFF | TGTGCCACCAGTGATACCGGGACAGGGGACCACAATGAGCAGTTCTTC
. | TRBJ1-1 | TRBV7-9 | . | CASSLRSSGIGTEAFF | TGTGCCAGCAGCTTACGGAGTTCGGGAATCGGAACTGAAGCTTTCTTT
TRBD1 | TRBJ2-2 | TRBV11-3 | . | CASSPRQGHGELFF | TGTGCCAGCAGCCCGCGACAGGGCCACGGGGAGCTGTTTTTT